This is a list of T cell receptor beta chains from one sample in a study of Ad26.COV2.S vaccination and SARS-CoV-2 variants. Profiled with immunoSEQ multiplex PCR; TCRdb holds only in-frame clones, not every one. This sample yields roughly 420,000 clones, of which 88% are seen a single time; 3.5% to 4% belongs to the top ten. Material: peripheral blood, obtained in a trial of Ad26.COV2.S vaccine versus placebo. The receptor set was obtained from a person between 18 and 65 years old who received the Ad26.COV2.S COVID-19 vaccine or a placebo. CDR3s include the opening cysteine and the closing phenylalanine or tryptophan. Each record gives: J gene, D gene, V gene, clone size, CDR3 DNA, CDR3 protein. D genes are given only for firm matches. Clone size is stated in some rows and not others, as once, few, many or a class when expanded.

j_call: TRBJ2-7
d_call: NA
v_call: TRBV30
clone_size: NA
cdr3_nt: TGTGCCTGGAATAGGGGTTCCTACGAGCAGTACTTC
cdr3_aa: CAWNRGSYEQYF

j_call: TRBJ1-2
d_call: NA
v_call: TRBV30
clone_size: NA
cdr3_nt: TGTGCCTGGCGACCCTTATCCAACTATGGCTACACCTTC
cdr3_aa: CAWRPLSNYGYTF

j_call: TRBJ1-1
d_call: NA
v_call: TRBV5-1
clone_size: NA
cdr3_nt: TGCGCCAGCAGGCCCACTATGAACACTGAAGCTTTCTTT
cdr3_aa: CASRPTMNTEAFF

j_call: TRBJ2-7
d_call: TRBD1
v_call: TRBV14
clone_size: NA
cdr3_nt: TGTGCCAGCAGCAGGGGACCGGGACAGGGGGCCGACGAGCAGTACTTC
cdr3_aa: CASSRGPGQGADEQYF

j_call: TRBJ2-7
d_call: NA
v_call: TRBV6-5
clone_size: NA
cdr3_nt: TGTGCCAGCAGTTTGTCGGCCGGAGGAAATACCTACGAGCAGTACTTC
cdr3_aa: CASSLSAGGNTYEQYF

j_call: TRBJ1-2
d_call: NA
v_call: TRBV12-3/TRBV12-4
clone_size: once
cdr3_nt: TGTGCCAGCAGTTCTGGGGGCTTCTATGGCTACACCTTC
cdr3_aa: CASSSGGFYGYTF

j_call: TRBJ1-6
d_call: NA
v_call: TRBV21-1
clone_size: NA
cdr3_nt: TGTGCCAGCAGCAATGACTGCAGTCCCCTCCACTTT
cdr3_aa: CASSNDCSPLHF

j_call: TRBJ1-2
d_call: NA
v_call: TRBV18
clone_size: NA
cdr3_nt: TGTGCCAGCTCAGAGGGGAATGGCTACACCTTC
cdr3_aa: CASSEGNGYTF

j_call: TRBJ2-5
d_call: TRBD2
v_call: TRBV5-1
clone_size: few
cdr3_nt: TGCGCCAGCAGCCTCCAGACTAGCGGGGGAACACAAGAGACCCAGTACTTC
cdr3_aa: CASSLQTSGGTQETQYF

j_call: TRBJ1-5
d_call: TRBD1
v_call: TRBV20-1
clone_size: NA
cdr3_nt: TGCAGTGCTAGTGAATTAACAGACAGGGGGCGGCCCCAGCATTTT
cdr3_aa: CSASELTDRGRPQHF

j_call: TRBJ1-5
d_call: TRBD1
v_call: TRBV9
clone_size: NA
cdr3_nt: TGTGCCAGCAGCCAGGGACAGGGCTACAATCAGCCCCAGCATTTT
cdr3_aa: CASSQGQGYNQPQHF

j_call: TRBJ1-2
d_call: NA
v_call: TRBV12-3/TRBV12-4
clone_size: NA
cdr3_nt: TGTGCCAGCAGTCTAGGGAGCTATGGCTACACCTTC
cdr3_aa: CASSLGSYGYTF

j_call: TRBJ2-3
d_call: TRBD2
v_call: TRBV19
clone_size: once
cdr3_nt: TGTGCCAGTAGTATGGGGGGGGGTTCAGATACGCAGTATTTT
cdr3_aa: CASSMGGGSDTQYF

j_call: TRBJ2-7
d_call: NA
v_call: TRBV2
clone_size: NA
cdr3_nt: TGTGCCAGCAGTGAAGGCAGGGGGGCCGAGCAGTACTTC
cdr3_aa: CASSEGRGAEQYF

j_call: TRBJ1-1
d_call: NA
v_call: TRBV28
clone_size: NA
cdr3_nt: TGTGCCAGCAGGAGGTGGGATACTGAAGCTTTCTTT
cdr3_aa: CASRRWDTEAFF

j_call: TRBJ2-1
d_call: TRBD1
v_call: TRBV6-5
clone_size: NA
cdr3_nt: TGTGCCAGCAGTCACCGGGCAGGGGGCTATAATGAGCAGTTCTTC
cdr3_aa: CASSHRAGGYNEQFF

j_call: TRBJ1-2
d_call: NA
v_call: TRBV6-4
clone_size: NA
cdr3_nt: TGTGCCAGCAGTTCCACAACTACAGGAGGCTACACCTTC
cdr3_aa: CASSSTTTGGYTF

j_call: TRBJ2-1
d_call: TRBD1
v_call: TRBV7-6
clone_size: NA
cdr3_nt: TGTGCCAGCAGCTCAACCCGGGACAGGGGTGTGGATGAGCAGTTCTTC
cdr3_aa: CASSSTRDRGVDEQFF

j_call: TRBJ2-3
d_call: TRBD1
v_call: TRBV9
clone_size: NA
cdr3_nt: TGTGCCAGCAGCGTACCCCCAACAGGGGTCCCCAATCCCACAGATACGCAGTATTTT
cdr3_aa: CASSVPPTGVPNPTDTQYF

j_call: TRBJ2-7
d_call: NA
v_call: TRBV7-2
clone_size: NA
cdr3_nt: TGTGCCAGCAGCTTAGAGGGCGGGGTCGCCTACGAGCAGTACTTC
cdr3_aa: CASSLEGGVAYEQYF

j_call: TRBJ2-7
d_call: NA
v_call: TRBV5-4
clone_size: NA
cdr3_nt: TGTGCCAGCAGCCACCCCGATTCCTACGAGCAGTACTTC
cdr3_aa: CASSHPDSYEQYF

j_call: TRBJ2-5
d_call: NA
v_call: TRBV3-1/TRBV3-2
clone_size: NA
cdr3_nt: TGTGCCAGCAGCCAAGACTACAGAACAGAGACCCAGTACTTC
cdr3_aa: CASSQDYRTETQYF

j_call: TRBJ1-2
d_call: NA
v_call: TRBV2
clone_size: NA
cdr3_nt: TGTGCCAGCAGTCCGGACACGGACCATGGCTACACCTTC
cdr3_aa: CASSPDTDHGYTF

j_call: TRBJ1-4
d_call: TRBD1
v_call: TRBV2
clone_size: NA
cdr3_nt: TGTGCCAGCTCCTTCGGGACAGTTGGAATATGGTTCTTT
cdr3_aa: CASSFGTVGIWFF

j_call: TRBJ1-1
d_call: NA
v_call: TRBV7-9
clone_size: NA
cdr3_nt: TGTGCCAGCAGTCAAGGGGCGGCCAGCACTGAAGCTTTCTTT
cdr3_aa: CASSQGAASTEAFF

j_call: TRBJ2-5
d_call: NA
v_call: TRBV28
clone_size: once
cdr3_nt: TGTGCCAGCACCTTAGGAGGGGCCCGGGAGACCCAGTACTTC
cdr3_aa: CASTLGGARETQYF

j_call: TRBJ2-3
d_call: TRBD1
v_call: TRBV9
clone_size: NA
cdr3_nt: TGTGCCAGCAGCAAAGGGACAGGGGGCAGCACAGATACGCAGTATTTT
cdr3_aa: CASSKGTGGSTDTQYF

j_call: TRBJ2-7
d_call: TRBD1
v_call: TRBV4-3
clone_size: NA
cdr3_nt: TGCGCCAGCAGCCAAATACCCGGGACAGAGGCCTACGAGCAGTACTTC
cdr3_aa: CASSQIPGTEAYEQYF

j_call: TRBJ1-6
d_call: NA
v_call: TRBV4-3
clone_size: NA
cdr3_nt: TGCGCCAGCAGCCAAGATGGCTCCTATAATTCACCCCTCCACTTT
cdr3_aa: CASSQDGSYNSPLHF

j_call: TRBJ2-7
d_call: NA
v_call: TRBV4-3
clone_size: NA
cdr3_nt: TGCGCCAGCAGCCCCCAGAGGGGGGCGGGCTACGAGCAGTACTTC
cdr3_aa: CASSPQRGAGYEQYF

j_call: TRBJ2-7
d_call: NA
v_call: TRBV9
clone_size: NA
cdr3_nt: TGTGCCAGCAGCGGAGCTAGCGCCGACTACGAGCAGTACTTC
cdr3_aa: CASSGASADYEQYF

j_call: TRBJ2-2
d_call: NA
v_call: TRBV21-1
clone_size: NA
cdr3_nt: TGTGCCAGCAGCCCCCAGGGACTTCTCCCCGGGGAGCTGTTTTTT
cdr3_aa: CASSPQGLLPGELFF

j_call: TRBJ2-7
d_call: TRBD1
v_call: TRBV30
clone_size: NA
cdr3_nt: TGTGCCTGGAGGGCCGGGACAGGGGGCTTCTACGAGCAGTACTTC
cdr3_aa: CAWRAGTGGFYEQYF

j_call: TRBJ1-2
d_call: NA
v_call: TRBV19
clone_size: NA
cdr3_nt: TGTGCCAGTAATGCTGGCTACACCTTC
cdr3_aa: CASNAGYTF

j_call: TRBJ1-3
d_call: NA
v_call: TRBV5-1
clone_size: NA
cdr3_nt: TGCGCCAGCAGCTCGGGGGGTCTTATTTCTGGAAACACCATATATTTT
cdr3_aa: CASSSGGLISGNTIYF